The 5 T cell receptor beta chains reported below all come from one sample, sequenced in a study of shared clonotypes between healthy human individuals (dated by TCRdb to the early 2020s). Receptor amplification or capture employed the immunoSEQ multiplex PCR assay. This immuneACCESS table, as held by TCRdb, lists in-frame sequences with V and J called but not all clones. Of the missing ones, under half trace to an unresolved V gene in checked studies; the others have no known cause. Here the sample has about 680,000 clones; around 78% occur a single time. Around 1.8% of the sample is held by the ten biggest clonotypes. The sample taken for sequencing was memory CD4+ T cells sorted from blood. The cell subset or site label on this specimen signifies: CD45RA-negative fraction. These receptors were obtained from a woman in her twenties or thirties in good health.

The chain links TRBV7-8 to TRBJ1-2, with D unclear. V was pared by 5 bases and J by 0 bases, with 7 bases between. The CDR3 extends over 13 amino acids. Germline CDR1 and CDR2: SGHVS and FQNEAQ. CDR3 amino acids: CASSIDANYGYTF. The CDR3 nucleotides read TGTGCCAGCAGCATCGACGCTAACTATGGCTACACCTTC.

This CDR3 reads CASSLPQIYNEQFF. Written as DNA, the CDR3 is TGTGCCAGCAGTTTACCTCAGATCTACAATGAGCAGTTCTTC. The chain employs TRBV28 and TRBJ2-1; D is ambiguous. This CDR3 has 14 residues. V was pared by 2 bases and J by 3 bases, with 8 bases between. The germline gives CDR1 MDHEN, CDR2 SYDVKM.

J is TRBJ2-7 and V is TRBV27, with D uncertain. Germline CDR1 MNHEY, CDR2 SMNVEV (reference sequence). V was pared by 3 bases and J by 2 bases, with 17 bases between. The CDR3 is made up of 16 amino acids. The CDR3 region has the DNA TGTGCCAGCAGTTTGGCCCCCTGGCCAGGTACCTACGAGCAGTACTTC. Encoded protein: CASSLAPWPGTYEQYF.

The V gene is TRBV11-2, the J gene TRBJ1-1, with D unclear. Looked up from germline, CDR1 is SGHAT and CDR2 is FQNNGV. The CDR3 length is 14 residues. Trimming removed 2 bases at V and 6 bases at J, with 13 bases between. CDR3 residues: CASSLSSAWAEAFF. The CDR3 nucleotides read TGTGCCAGCAGCTTATCCAGCGCATGGGCTGAAGCTTTCTTT.

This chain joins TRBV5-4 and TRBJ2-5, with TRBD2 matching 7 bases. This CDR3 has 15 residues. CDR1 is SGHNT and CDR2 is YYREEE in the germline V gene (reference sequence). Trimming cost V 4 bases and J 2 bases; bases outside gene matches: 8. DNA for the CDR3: TGTGCCAGCAGCGGGCGAGGGCGGGAGCAAGAGACCCAGTACTTC. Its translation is CASSGRGREQETQYF.